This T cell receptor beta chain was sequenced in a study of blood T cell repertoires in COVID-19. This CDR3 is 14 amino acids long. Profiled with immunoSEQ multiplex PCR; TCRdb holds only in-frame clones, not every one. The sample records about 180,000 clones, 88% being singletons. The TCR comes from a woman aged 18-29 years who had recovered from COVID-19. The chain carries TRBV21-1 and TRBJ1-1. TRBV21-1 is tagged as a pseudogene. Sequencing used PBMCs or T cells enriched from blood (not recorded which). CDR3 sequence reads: CASSKTPPGAEAFF. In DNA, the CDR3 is TGTGCCAGCAGCAAGACACCCCCGGGGGCTGAAGCTTTCTTT.